The 27 T cell receptor beta chains reported below all come from one sample, sequenced in a study of T cell responses to AZD1222 COVID-19 vaccine. Libraries were prepared by immunoSEQ multiplex PCR; TCRdb keeps only in-frame clonotypes and omits some of them. This sample has some 120,000 clones, with around 90% found just once. The source material was peripheral blood, sampled on day 0 of AZD1222 vaccination. Receptor source: an adult in good health.

The J gene is TRBJ1-5, the V gene TRBV19; a weak D match, TRBD1 (5 bases). V was clipped by 3 bases and J by 1 base, with 16 bases between them. The CDR3 runs to 17 residues. Looked up from germline, CDR1 is LNHDA and CDR2 is SQIVND (reference sequence). CDR3 in DNA: TGTGCCAGTAGTATCGGTTCAGGGTGGAACAGCAATCAGCCCCAGCATTTT. This encodes CASSIGSGWNSNQPQHF. The variable domain in full, completed from reference TRBV19 and TRBJ1-5, reads DGGITQSPKYLFRKEGQNVTLSCEQNLNHDAMYWYRQDPGQGLRLIYYSQIVNDFQKGDIAEGYSVSREKKESFPLTVTSAQKNPTAFYLCASSIGSGWNSNQPQHFGDGTRLSIL.

This chain links TRBV7-9 with TRBJ2-3; 12 bases align to TRBD1. V dropped 4 bases and J dropped 4; count of bases not matched to a gene: 3. The V gene's germline CDR1 is SEHNR and CDR2 FQNEAQ (reference sequence). There are 15 residues in the CDR3. This CDR3 reads CASSSGTGGSDTQYF. The CDR3 DNA reads TGTGCCAGCAGCTCCGGGACAGGGGGCTCAGATACGCAGTATTTT.

The V gene is TRBV6-5, the J gene TRBJ2-7, with TRBD1 matching 7 bases. This CDR3 has 15 amino acids. The V gene end was trimmed by 6 bases and the J gene end by 10 bases; junction bases not matched to a gene: 18. In germline, CDR1 is MNHEY, CDR2 SVGAGI. The CDR3 DNA sequence: TGTGCCAGCAGCCGGGACAGTCTTAGTGGCCAGGCACAGTACTTC. Its protein product is CASSRDSLSGQAQYF.

The CDR3 loop is CASQASDRGAGQPQHF. The CDR3 DNA reads as TGTGCCTCCCAGGCCTCGGACAGGGGAGCAGGTCAGCCCCAGCATTTT. V is TRBV24-1 and J is TRBJ1-5; 9 positions agree with TRBD1. The J segment lost 6 bases and the V segment lost 12 bases, leaving 17 bases of the junction unmatched. Germline values: CDR1 KGHDR, CDR2 SFDVKD. The CDR3 runs to 16 residues.

The chain carries TRBV2 and TRBJ1-4; the D gene is possibly TRBD1 (6 bases). From germline, CDR1 is SNHLY and CDR2 FYNNEI. The CDR3 contains 15 residues. Trimming took off 3 bases at V and 3 bases at J, with 11 bases between the two ends. CDR3 DNA sequence: TGTGCCAGCAGTGAGTACAGGGAGGCTAATGAAAAACTGTTTTTT. This encodes CASSEYREANEKLFF.

J is TRBJ2-1 and V is TRBV9; the D gene could be TRBD1 or TRBD2 (5 bases each). The CDR3 runs 19 residues. CDR1 is SGDLS, CDR2 YYNGEE, per germline. V shed 1 base and J shed 4 bases, with 24 bases lying between them. The CDR3 here is CASSVNPGAGQTDYNEQFF. The DNA of the CDR3 is TGTGCCAGCAGCGTAAACCCCGGGGCAGGACAAACCGATTACAATGAGCAGTTCTTC.

This chain links TRBV4-1 with TRBJ2-2; 8 nucleotides align to TRBD2. The CDR3 has 19 amino acids. Germline CDR1 is MGHRA and CDR2 is YSYEKL. The trim removed 1 base at V and 8 bases at J, leaving 18 bases unmatched. The CDR3: CASSQGGIVAGPAWGELFF. CDR3 coding DNA: TGCGCCAGCAGCCAAGGCGGGATAGTAGCGGGACCCGCGTGGGGGGAGCTGTTTTTT.

The chain joins TRBV5-1 to TRBJ2-3, with 7 bases aligning to TRBD2. CDR3 length equals 15 residues. Trimming at V came to 4 bases and at J to 4 bases, leaving 9 bases not matched to a gene. Germline loops: CDR1 SGHRS, CDR2 YFSETQ. CDR3 DNA: TGCGCCAGCAGCATGGATCGGGCGGGGGCAGATACGCAGTATTTT. Residues: CASSMDRAGADTQYF.

The chain has TRBV28 and TRBJ2-7; TRBD1 might be the D (6 bases). Trimming pared 4 bases from V and 2 bases from J, leaving 12 bases between. Per the germline V gene, CDR1 is MDHEN and CDR2 is SYDVKM. The CDR3 contains 14 residues. CDR3 protein: CASSSGYRAYEQYF. CDR3 in DNA: TGTGCCAGCAGTTCCGGCTACAGGGCCTACGAGCAGTACTTC.

This chain links TRBV19 with TRBJ2-5; D perhaps matches TRBD2 (5 bases). The V and J ends lost 5 bases and 4 bases respectively, with 11 bases between them. The CDR3 runs 13 residues. Looked up from germline, CDR1 is LNHDA and CDR2 is SQIVND (reference sequence). The CDR3 region has the DNA TGTGCCAGTAGTCTTACTAGTCGAGAGACCCAGTACTTC. This encodes CASSLTSRETQYF.

This chain uses TRBV5-4 with TRBJ2-5; TRBD2 matches 11 bases. Trimming took 4 bases from V and 2 from J; bases not matched to a gene: 4. This CDR3 is built from 15 residues. Germline CDR1 SGHNT, CDR2 YYREEE (reference sequence). CDR3 nucleotide sequence: TGTGCCAGCAGCCGACTAGCGGGACAGCAAGAGACCCAGTACTTC. Protein product: CASSRLAGQQETQYF.

The V and J genes are TRBV28 and TRBJ2-3; D gene unclear. The CDR3 spans 14 residues. Trimming removed 10 bases from V and 5 bases from J, with 19 bases in between. Germline lookup yields CDR1 MDHEN and CDR2 SYDVKM. The CDR3 DNA reads TGTGCCACCCGACCCTACACAAAGGGAGATACGCAGTATTTT. It yields the protein CATRPYTKGDTQYF.

The chain carries TRBV24-1 and TRBJ2-7; D is possibly TRBD1 (5 bases). V was shortened by 5 bases and J by 3 bases, with 7 bases between the two germline ends. This CDR3 contains 12 residues. Germline V CDR1 and CDR2: KGHDR, SFDVKD. In DNA form, the CDR3 reads TGTGCCACCAGTGTTGACAGCTACGAGCAGTACTTC. It encodes CATSVDSYEQYF.

The rearrangement joins TRBV28 to TRBJ2-2, with 8 bases matching TRBD2. CDR1 is MDHEN and CDR2 is SYDVKM in the germline V gene. V was clipped by 5 bases and J by 3 bases; unmatched bases: 8. This CDR3 comprises 16 residues. CDR3 protein: CASSPVAGPDTGELFF. The CDR3 coding sequence is TGTGCCAGCAGTCCCGTAGCGGGGCCAGACACCGGGGAGCTGTTTTTT.

V and J are TRBV29-1 and TRBJ1-1, with TRBD1 as a possible D gene (5 bases). From germline, CDR1 is SQVTM and CDR2 ANQGSEA. The CDR3 totals 13 residues. Trimming removed 4 bases at V and 1 base at J, with 10 bases between. This chain's CDR3 is CSVVLTGNTEAFF. For the CDR3, the DNA is TGCAGCGTTGTTCTTACAGGGAACACTGAAGCTTTCTTT.

This chain connects TRBV5-1 to TRBJ2-5; 16 positions agree with TRBD2. This CDR3 spans 18 amino acids. The V and J ends lost 4 bases and 0 bases, in that order; junction bases with no gene match: 6. Germline V gene sequence: CDR1 SGHRS, CDR2 YFSETQ. Here the CDR3 DNA reads TGCGCCAGCAGCCCCGGGACTAGCGGGGGGGGGTACCAAGAGACCCAGTACTTC. Amino acid sequence: CASSPGTSGGGYQETQYF.

This clone was found a few times. The chain's CDR3 is CASSQPRGKGYLIYF. The CDR3 nucleotides are TGTGCCAGCAGCCAGCCCCGGGGAAAAGGGTACCTCATATATTTT. The V call is TRBV11-2, the J call TRBJ1-3; D not resolved. The germline V gene encodes CDR1 SGHAT and CDR2 FQNNGV. With 5 bases removed from V and 12 bases from J, the gap between germline ends came to 23 bases. There are 15 residues in the CDR3.

This clone was seen just once. CDR3 DNA: TGTGCCAGTAGTTCCGTCGAGGGACTGATGAACACTGAAGCTTTCTTT. It translates to CASSSVEGLMNTEAFF. This chain joins TRBV19 and TRBJ1-1, with D perhaps matching TRBD1 (5 bases). Germline V lookup: CDR1 LNHDA, CDR2 SQIVND (reference sequence). The CDR3 runs to 16 residues. The germline V and J ends were trimmed by 5 bases and 0 bases, with 16 bases remaining between them.

The chain employs TRBV6-2 or TRBV6-3 and TRBJ2-1; weak D call: TRBD1 (6 bases). Germline V gene data show CDR1 as MNHEY and CDR2 as SVGEGT. This CDR3 contains 14 residues. V was shortened by 6 bases and J by 10 bases, with 19 bases between the two germline ends. Written as DNA, the CDR3 is TGTGCCAGCAGCCCCCAGGGGAAGGGGGAGGAGCAGTTCTTC. Protein product: CASSPQGKGEEQFF.

This chain uses TRBV6-2 or TRBV6-3 with TRBJ1-2; the D gene is possibly TRBD1 (5 bases). Germline V lookup: CDR1 MNHEY, CDR2 SVGEGT. V dropped 0 bases and J dropped 5 bases, with 16 bases sitting between them. CDR3 length: 16 residues. This chain's CDR3 is CASSYSAGTGTYGYTF. The CDR3 DNA is TGTGCCAGCAGTTACTCCGCCGGGACGGGCACTTATGGCTACACCTTC.

J is TRBJ1-5 and V is TRBV2, with a tentative D call TRBD1 (6 bases). V was pared by 4 bases and J by 3 bases, with 13 bases between. The CDR3 runs to 15 residues. Germline-derived CDR1 and CDR2 are SNHLY and FYNNEI. CDR3 DNA sequence: TGTGCCAGCAGTGTGGGCGGACAGTTCAATCAGCCCCAGCATTTT. As protein: CASSVGGQFNQPQHF. Full variable domain (missing parts from reference TRBV2 and TRBJ1-5): EPEVTQTPSHQVTQMGQEVILRCVPISNHLYFYWYRQILGQKVEFLVSFYNNEISEKSEIFDDQFSVERPDGSNFTLKIRSTKLEDSAMYFCASSVGGQFNQPQHFGDGTRLSIL.

This clone was seen just once. The chain carries TRBV6-2 or TRBV6-3 and TRBJ2-3; 11 bases match TRBD1. CDR3 length: 15 amino acids. The junction had 3 bases not matched to a gene; V was cut back by 4 bases and J by 3 bases. Germline loops: CDR1 MNHEY, CDR2 SVGEGT. The CDR3 DNA reads TGTGCCAGCAGTTCGGACAGGGGGCAGACAGATACGCAGTATTTT. Its translation: CASSSDRGQTDTQYF.

This clone appeared a single time. The chain is built from TRBV13 and TRBJ2-7, with 8 bases lining up with TRBD1. Trimming took 3 bases from V and 4 from J; bases not matched to a gene: 2. Germline-derived CDR1 and CDR2 are PRHDT and FYEKMQ (reference sequence). The CDR3 spans 13 residues. The CDR3 spells CASSLNRGYEQYF. CDR3 nucleotide sequence: TGTGCCAGCAGCTTGAACAGGGGGTACGAGCAGTACTTC.

A single count supports this clone. The V and J genes are TRBV3-1 (or the pseudogene TRBV3-2) and TRBJ1-6, with D hard to call. CDR1 is LGHDT and CDR2 is YNNKEL in the germline V gene (reference sequence). The CDR3 consists of 14 residues. Trimming removed 1 base from V and 11 bases from J, with 12 bases in between. The CDR3 spells CASSQARLWTPLHF. CDR3 DNA sequence: TGTGCCAGCAGCCAAGCTCGCCTTTGGACACCCCTCCACTTT.

The chain combines TRBV11-3 with TRBJ2-7; 8 bases map to TRBD2. Germline V gene lookup returns CDR1 SGHNT and CDR2 YENEEA. V shed 0 bases and J 3 bases; nucleotides not matched to a gene: 1. The CDR3 is 14 residues long. For the CDR3, the DNA is TGTGCCAGCAGCTTAGAAAGCGGGGGCTACGAGCAGTACTTC. As protein: CASSLESGGYEQYF.

This clone was found once. The chain uses TRBV3-1 (or the pseudogene TRBV3-2) and TRBJ1-3; D possibly corresponds to TRBD1 (6 bases). The CDR3 consists of 15 residues. Germline loops: CDR1 LGHDT, CDR2 YNNKEL (reference sequence). The ends were cut back, 0 bases at V and 0 bases at J, with 6 bases in the middle. CDR3 nucleotides: TGTGCCAGCAGCCAAGAAGGGGGCTCTGGAAACACCATATATTTT. This sequence encodes CASSQEGGSGNTIYF.

The genes are TRBV4-3 and TRBJ2-1, with no clear D. Trimming left V 0 bases short and J 0 bases short, with 9 bases between. CDR3 length equals 16 residues. Germline V gene lookup returns CDR1 LGHNA and CDR2 YSLEER. The CDR3 nucleotides read TGCGCCAGCAGCCAAGATTTAATAGCCTCCTACAATGAGCAGTTCTTC. Protein product: CASSQDLIASYNEQFF.